This entry is about one T cell receptor (beta chain). This sample is drawn from a study of blood T cell repertoires in COVID-19. In the authors' workflow: Reference gene primer amplification gave estimated nucleated cell counts. This table comes from immunoSEQ multiplex PCR, and its TCRdb copy is limited to in-frame clones, with some not included. The D gene and trimming were derived from the DNA, and the V and J assignments and clone size from that table. The sample records 60,000 or so clones, around 75% being singletons. The CDR3 runs 15 residues. V trimming: 3 bases; J trimming: 3 bases; junction bases outside the gene matches: 6. CDR1 is KGHSH and CDR2 is LQKENI in the germline V gene.

Sequencing was performed on peripheral blood. This sequence originates from a human donor in a cohort sampled during active COVID-19. This sequence joins TRBV18 and TRBJ2-5; 8 bases are shared with TRBD1. The DNA of the CDR3 is TGTGCCAGCTCACCGCGCCAGGGGGCTGAAGAGACCCAGTACTTC. Its protein product is CASSPRQGAEETQYF.